One and the same sample provided the 26 T cell receptor beta chains below, sequenced in a study of human T cells and chemical hapten exposure (TCRdb year 2021). The label giving this sample's time point can be read as: pre-sensitization, week 0. Read against the paper, the sample's treatment or condition label means: therapeutic diphenylcyclopropenone sensitization with weekly scalp DPC. Libraries were built with RACE. The listed sequencing device is NextSeq 500. The raw public reads went through TCRdb reprocessing: fastp at Q25, MiXCR clone calling, in-frame beta chains kept. Every entry covers one CDR3 protein and lists the most common genes and DNA from its rows. The sample data list roughly 81,000 distinct CDR3 sequences, and 8.5% to 9% of these were observed just once. The ten largest clones add up to around 2.6% of the sample. Material: whole blood, obtained in connection with sensitization to the hapten diphenylcyclopropenone (DPC). The receptor set was obtained from a man aged 40-55 years with alopecia areata. Some clones in this sample may be carry-over from other donors' samples.

The chain recombines TRBV6-5 with TRBJ1-1; D remains ambiguous. V lost 2 bases to trimming and J lost 2 bases, with 6 bases between them. Germline V gives CDR1 MNHEY, CDR2 SVGAGI. The CDR3 contains 13 residues. CDR3 DNA sequence: TGTGCCAGCAGTTACGGGATTAACACTGAAGCTTTCTTT. As protein: CASSYGINTEAFF.

This clonotype was seen repeatedly, ten times or more. The J gene is TRBJ1-2, the V gene TRBV7-2; perhaps TRBD1 as D (5 bases). The CDR3 length is 17 residues. Germline values: CDR1 SGHTA, CDR2 FQGNSA. Trimming took 5 bases from V and 3 from J, leaving 22 bases between them. CDR3 sequence reads: CASSPQSGRPGDYGYTF. For the CDR3, the DNA is TGTGCCAGCAGCCCCCAATCGGGACGGCCGGGGGACTATGGCTACACCTTC.

The rearrangement links TRBV11-1 to TRBJ1-1, with TRBD1 as a possible D gene (5 bases). The CDR3 is 14 residues long. Germline V gene lookup returns CDR1 SGHAT and CDR2 FQDESV (reference sequence). The germline V and J ends were trimmed by 2 bases and 4 bases, with 11 bases remaining between them. Written as DNA, the CDR3 is TGTGCCAGCAGCTTAACAGGCTGGGGCACTGAAGCTTTCTTT. Protein sequence: CASSLTGWGTEAFF. Full variable domain (outside the CDR3, taken from reference TRBV11-1 and TRBJ1-1): EAEVAQSPRYKITEKSQAVAFWCDPISGHATLYWYRQILGQGPELLVQFQDESVVDDSQLPKDRFSAERLKGVDSTLKIQPAELGDSAMYLCASSLTGWGTEAFFGQGTRLTVV.

This clonotype has a handful of counts. The gene calls are TRBV4-3 and TRBJ1-1, with D unclear. The CDR3 totals 15 residues. Germline V lookup: CDR1 LGHNA, CDR2 YSLEER. V lost 0 bases, J lost 3 bases, and 11 bases lay in between. The CDR3 sequence is CASSQDILRDTEAFF. The CDR3 region has the DNA TGCGCCAGCAGCCAAGATATACTCCGGGACACTGAAGCTTTCTTT.

The V gene is TRBV7-9, the J gene TRBJ2-7; 7 bases fit TRBD1. The CDR3 loop spans 17 amino acids. The J segment lost 3 bases and the V segment lost 5 bases, leaving 16 bases of the junction unmatched. Germline-derived CDR1 and CDR2 are SEHNR and FQNEAQ (reference sequence). This chain's CDR3 is CASSPGLYGTDIYEQYF. In DNA, the CDR3 is TGTGCCAGCAGCCCCGGTCTTTACGGGACAGACATCTACGAGCAGTACTTC.

The DNA of the CDR3 is TGTGCCAGCAGTGAGAACCGCCTCCGGGACAGAGATGGCTACACCTTC. Translating gives CASSENRLRDRDGYTF. The genes are TRBV6-1 and TRBJ1-2; TRBD1 matches 7 bases. The CDR3 runs to 16 residues. The germline V gene encodes CDR1 MNHNS and CDR2 SASEGT. The ends lost 3 bases at V and 6 bases at J; junction bases unmatched: 13.

This clonotype turned up a few times. The rearrangement links TRBV12-5 to TRBJ2-5, with 11 bases aligning to TRBD1. Germline values: CDR1 LGHNT, CDR2 FRNRAP. J gave up 5 bases and V 4 bases, and 3 bases lay outside the gene matches. This CDR3 has 14 amino acids. CDR3 nucleotide sequence: TGTGCTAGTGGTTCCTGGGACAGGGGGGAGACCCAGTACTTC. Its translation: CASGSWDRGETQYF.

This clonotype was observed many times. CDR3 protein: CASSLLPGTQYF. CDR3 sequence (DNA): TGTGCCAGCAGCCTCCTCCCGGGTACGCAGTATTTT. The chain combines TRBV11-2 with TRBJ2-3; no reliable D call. CDR1 SGHAT and CDR2 FQNNGV come from the germline V gene. CDR3 length: 12 amino acids. Between the trimmed V and J ends, which lost 5 bases and 8 bases, there was a span of 11 bases. The full variable domain, in which reference TRBV11-2 and TRBJ2-3 provide the parts outside the CDR3, is EAGVAQSPRYKIIEKRQSVAFWCNPISGHATLYWYQQILGQGPKLLIQFQNNGVVDDSQLPKDRFSAERLKGVDSTLKIQPAKLEDSAVYLCASSLLPGTQYFGPGTRLTVL.

The V and J genes are TRBV7-8 and TRBJ2-1, with 9 bases matching TRBD2. Germline trimming cut 3 bases from V and 4 bases from J; bases unmatched to any gene: 4. Looked up from germline, CDR1 is SGHVS and CDR2 is FQNEAQ. The length of the CDR3 is 15 residues. CDR3 residues: CASSFPSGIYNEQFF. The CDR3, as DNA: TGTGCCAGCAGCTTTCCTAGCGGGATTTACAATGAGCAGTTCTTC.

This clonotype came up a few times. CDR3 amino acids: CASLRPASGTGELFF. The CDR3 DNA follows: TGTGCCAGCTTACGGCCCGCCTCGGGCACCGGGGAGCTGTTTTTT. The chain links TRBV25-1 to TRBJ2-2; D gene unclear. Germline CDR1 MGHDK, CDR2 SYGVNS. The ends were cut back, 8 bases at V and 4 bases at J, with 17 bases in the middle. The CDR3 consists of 15 residues.

The chain uses TRBV11-3 and TRBJ2-1; 15 nucleotides line up with TRBD2. CDR1 and CDR2 (germline): SGHNT, YENEEA. This CDR3 has 22 amino acids. Trimming at V came to 3 bases and at J to 8 bases, leaving 23 bases not matched to a gene. As DNA, the CDR3 is TGTGCCAGCAGCTTCTGGCTGTTGGACTCCCGGACTAGCGGGAGGGCCTGGGATGAGCAGTTCTTC. Protein: CASSFWLLDSRTSGRAWDEQFF.

This clonotype was found a few times. A read error is possible here, since a much larger clone lies one base away. The chain combines TRBV4-3 with TRBJ2-1; 8 nucleotides align to TRBD1. V was clipped by 1 base and J by 8 bases; unmatched bases: 10. Germline values: CDR1 LGHNA, CDR2 YSLEER. This CDR3 spans 16 amino acids. The DNA of the CDR3 is TGCGCCAGCAGCCAAGCTGGGACAGGTATTTCCGATGAGCAGTTCTTC. It yields the protein CASSQAGTGISDEQFF.

The chain combines TRBV12-3 or TRBV12-4 with TRBJ2-1, with a tentative D call TRBD2 (5 bases). The CDR3 length is 14 residues. V was cut by 3 bases and J by 5 bases, with 11 bases left in between. Here the CDR3 DNA reads TGTGCCAGCAGTTTCTCACGGGGAGACAATGAGCAGTTCTTC. It encodes CASSFSRGDNEQFF.

In the case of this clonotype: The junction departs from germline at one end; a sequencing error may be responsible. The chain has TRBV14 and TRBJ2-3, with TRBD1 as a possible D gene (5 bases). The CDR3 sequence is 14 residues long. Germline assignment: CDR1 SGHDN and CDR2 FVKESK. As DNA, the CDR3 is TGTGCCAGAAGCCTCAGGGAATCGACAGATACGCAGTATTTT. Translated, it gives CARSLRESTDTQYF. The full variable domain, with the rest looked up from reference TRBV14 and TRBJ2-3, is EAGVTQFPSHSVIEKGQTVTLRCDPISGHDNLYWYRRVMGKEIKFLLHFVKESKQDESGMPNNRFLAERTGGTYSTLKVQPAELEDSGVYFCARSLRESTDTQYFGPGTRLTVL.

Only a few counts were recorded for this clonotype. The CDR3 DNA is TGTGCCAGCAGCGTAGTTGGGGGCGAGCAGTACTTC. This translates into CASSVVGGEQYF. The V and J genes are TRBV9 and TRBJ2-7; D is perhaps TRBD1 or TRBD2 (5 bases each). V dropped 0 bases and J dropped 6 bases, with 7 bases sitting between them. CDR1 SGDLS and CDR2 YYNGEE come from the germline V gene. This CDR3 has 12 amino acids. Based on the CDR3 plus reference TRBV9 and TRBJ2-7, the full variable domain is DSGVTQTPKHLITATGQRVTLRCSPRSGDLSVYWYQQSLDQGLQFLIQYYNGEERAKGNILERFSAQQFPDLHSELNLSSLELGDSALYFCASSVVGGEQYFGPGTRLTVT.

The chain recombines TRBV6-5 with TRBJ2-2, with 7 bases lining up with TRBD2. From germline, CDR1 is MNHEY and CDR2 SVGAGI. Unmatched junction bases numbered 10, after V lost 6 bases and J lost 6 bases. This CDR3 spans 15 amino acids. CDR3: CASSRGTTGAGELFF. The CDR3 nucleotides read TGTGCCAGCAGCCGGGGGACTACCGGGGCCGGGGAGCTGTTTTTT.

This clonotype was observed a few times. V usage is TRBV7-9 and J usage is TRBJ2-5; maybe TRBD2 (5 bases). Trimming removed 6 bases at V and 3 bases at J, with 14 bases between. In germline, CDR1 is SEHNR, CDR2 FQNEAQ (reference sequence). CDR3 size: 14 residues. The CDR3 region is CASRPPGIEETQYF. The CDR3, as DNA: TGTGCCAGCAGACCCCCCGGGATAGAAGAGACCCAGTACTTC.

Ten or more counts support this clonotype. The J gene is TRBJ1-6, the V gene TRBV6-1; the D is unclear. Trimming stripped 4 bases from V and 9 bases from J, with 16 bases between. There are 15 residues in the CDR3. The germline V gene has CDR1 MNHNS and CDR2 SASEGT. The CDR3 DNA reads TGTGCCAGCAGTGCCGGAACCGGAGGTGGTTCACCCCTCCACTTT. Its translation: CASSAGTGGGSPLHF.

This clonotype was recorded a few times. The CDR3: CASSPAGPSGYTF. The CDR3 DNA reads as TGTGCCAGCAGCCCCGCCGGACCATCCGGCTACACCTTC. V gene TRBV7-6 combines with J gene TRBJ1-2; D unresolved. Germline V CDR1 and CDR2: SGHVS, FNYEAQ. The CDR3 spans 13 residues. V was cut by 5 bases and J by 8 bases, with 15 bases left in between.

This clonotype was seen a few times. This chain joins TRBV27 and TRBJ2-7, with D tentatively TRBD2 (7 bases). The V gene's germline CDR1 is MNHEY and CDR2 SMNVEV (reference sequence). This CDR3 is 12 amino acids long. Trimming took off 8 bases at V and 7 bases at J, with 15 bases between the two ends. CDR3 sequence reads: CASQEGGGEQYF. The CDR3 nucleotides read TGTGCCAGCCAGGAGGGGGGAGGGGAGCAGTACTTC.

This clonotype was observed a handful of times. The chain employs TRBV12-3 or TRBV12-4 and TRBJ1-1; D possibly corresponds to TRBD1 (6 bases). This CDR3 spans 14 amino acids. Trimming removed 1 base at V and 1 base at J, with 7 bases between. DNA of the CDR3: TGTGCCAGCAGTTTAGGACAGGAGAACACTGAAGCTTTCTTT. Amino acids: CASSLGQENTEAFF.

This clonotype was picked up many times. The chain carries TRBV5-1 and TRBJ2-7; TRBD1 is a possible D gene (5 bases). The CDR3 has 14 residues. V was clipped by 2 bases and J by 1 base, with 10 bases between them. Germline V gives CDR1 SGHRS, CDR2 YFSETQ. The CDR3 DNA reads as TGCGCCAGCAGCTTAGACAGTACATCCTACGAGCAGTACGTC. Protein sequence: CASSLDSTSYEQYV.

This clonotype has at least ten counts. The chain links TRBV2 to TRBJ1-2; tentatively, D is TRBD1 (6 bases). CDR1 is SNHLY, CDR2 FYNNEI, per germline. Trimming removed 1 base at V and 4 bases at J, with 13 bases between. The CDR3 consists of 15 residues. Written as DNA, the CDR3 is TGTGCCAGCAGTGAAGGACAGGCGTTACGCTATGGCTACACCTTC. Amino acids: CASSEGQALRYGYTF.

This clonotype occurred a few times. The chain's CDR3 is CASSQQLAANTGELFF. CDR3 in DNA: TGTGCCAGCAGCCAGCAACTAGCGGCCAACACCGGGGAGCTGTTTTTT. V and J are TRBV14 and TRBJ2-2, with 8 bases that match TRBD2. Germline values: CDR1 SGHDN, CDR2 FVKESK. The trim removed 3 bases at V and 2 bases at J, leaving 5 bases unmatched. CDR3 length equals 16 residues.

The chain couples TRBV6-2 or TRBV6-3 to TRBJ2-3; 7 bases map to TRBD1. Losses at the gene ends were 2 bases for V and 2 bases for J; bases not matched to a gene: 13. Germline V CDR1 and CDR2: MNHEY, SVGEGT. The CDR3 is made up of 18 amino acids. The CDR3 DNA follows: TGTGCCAGCAGTTACCCACGAGACAGGGCCTTGCCCACAGATACGCAGTATTTT. This translates into CASSYPRDRALPTDTQYF.

The rearrangement joins TRBV11-2 to TRBJ2-7, with 8 bases fitting TRBD2. V shed 1 base, J shed 1 base, and the junction held 3 bases outside the gene matches. The CDR3 totals 15 residues. CDR1 and CDR2 from the germline V gene are SGHAT and FQNNGV. Here the CDR3 reads CASSLASGSSYEQYV. CDR3 DNA: TGTGCCAGCAGCTTAGCCAGCGGGAGTTCCTACGAGCAGTACGTC.